This T cell receptor (beta chain) was identified in a study of blood T cell repertoires in COVID-19. Study summary: The origin of the acute and convalescent COVID-19 samples was the United States, Italy and Spain. T cells, B-cell-depleted T cells, or PBMCs supplied cDNA or gDNA.

From germline, CDR1 is SGHTA and CDR2 FQGNSA. Trimming shortened V by 0 bases and J by 12 bases, and 15 bases separated the two germline ends. The CDR3 sequence is 14 residues long. Per the original data handling: How many nucleated cells were present was estimated from reference gene primer amplification. Sequencing was performed with immunoSEQ multiplex PCR; in TCRdb, only in-frame clones are kept and a portion is missing. V and J calls and clone size are those listed in that table; D and trimming were worked out from the DNA. The sample has some 61,000 clones, about 89% seen once. This receptor was taken from a man in his 60s with acute or convalescent COVID-19. The V and J genes are TRBV7-2 and TRBJ1-5; D might be TRBD1 (5 bases). The specimen was peripheral blood. The CDR3 DNA sequence: TGTGCCAGCAGCTTAGCGGGCTTCGGGGGAAACCAGCATTTT. Translating gives CASSLAGFGGNQHF.